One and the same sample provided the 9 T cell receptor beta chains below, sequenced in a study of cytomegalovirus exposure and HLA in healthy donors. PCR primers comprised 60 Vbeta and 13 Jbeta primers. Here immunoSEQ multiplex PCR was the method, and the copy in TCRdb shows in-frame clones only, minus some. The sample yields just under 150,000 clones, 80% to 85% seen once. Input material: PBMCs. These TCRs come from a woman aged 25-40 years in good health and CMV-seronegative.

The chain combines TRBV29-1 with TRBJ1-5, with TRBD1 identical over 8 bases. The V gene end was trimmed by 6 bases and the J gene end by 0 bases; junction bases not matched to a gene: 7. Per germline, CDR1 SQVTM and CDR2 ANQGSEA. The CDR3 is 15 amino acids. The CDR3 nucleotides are TGCAGCGTCCGACAGGGGTCTTATAGCAATCAGCCCCAGCATTTT. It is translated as CSVRQGSYSNQPQHF.

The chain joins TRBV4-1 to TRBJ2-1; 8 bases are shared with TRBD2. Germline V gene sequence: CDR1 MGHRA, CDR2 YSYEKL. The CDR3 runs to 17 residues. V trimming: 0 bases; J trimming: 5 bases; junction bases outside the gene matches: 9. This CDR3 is CASSQDGGGLVDNEQFF. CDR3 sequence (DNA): TGCGCCAGCAGCCAAGATGGTGGGGGACTAGTAGACAATGAGCAGTTCTTC.

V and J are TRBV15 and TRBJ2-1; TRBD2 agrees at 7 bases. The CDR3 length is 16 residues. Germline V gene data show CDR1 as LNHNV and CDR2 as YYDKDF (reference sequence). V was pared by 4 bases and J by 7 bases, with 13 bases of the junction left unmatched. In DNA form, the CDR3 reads TGTGCCACCAGCACCTCACAAGCATGGGGGGGGAATGAGCAGTTCTTC. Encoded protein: CATSTSQAWGGNEQFF. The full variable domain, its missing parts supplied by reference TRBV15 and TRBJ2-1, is DAMVIQNPRYQVTQFGKPVTLSCSQTLNHNVMYWYQQKSSQAPKLLFHYYDKDFNNEADTPDNFQSRRPNTSFCFLDIRSPGLGDTAMYLCATSTSQAWGGNEQFFGPGTRLTVL.

DNA for the CDR3: TGTGCCAGCAGTGAATTTGTCAACATGAACACTGAAGCTTTCTTT. It specifies CASSEFVNMNTEAFF. The chain recombines TRBV2 with TRBJ1-1; D is unclear. Trimming cost V 2 bases and J 0 bases, with 10 bases left between them. This CDR3 region has 15 residues. CDR1 and CDR2 from the germline V gene are SNHLY and FYNNEI. The complete variable domain, with remaining parts taken from reference TRBV2 and TRBJ1-1, reads EPEVTQTPSHQVTQMGQEVILRCVPISNHLYFYWYRQILGQKVEFLVSFYNNEISEKSEIFDDQFSVERPDGSNFTLKIRSTKLEDSAMYFCASSEFVNMNTEAFFGQGTRLTVV.

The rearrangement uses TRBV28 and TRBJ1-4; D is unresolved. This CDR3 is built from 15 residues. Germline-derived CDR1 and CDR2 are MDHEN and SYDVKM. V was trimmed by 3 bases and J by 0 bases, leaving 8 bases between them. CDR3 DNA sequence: TGTGCCAGCAGTTTTCGAGGGTCAACTAATGAAAAACTGTTTTTT. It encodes CASSFRGSTNEKLFF.

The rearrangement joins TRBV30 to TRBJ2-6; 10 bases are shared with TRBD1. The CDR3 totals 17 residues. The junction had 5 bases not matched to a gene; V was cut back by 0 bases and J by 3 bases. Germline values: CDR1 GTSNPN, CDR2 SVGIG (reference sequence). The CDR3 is CAWSVDRGVFGANVLTF. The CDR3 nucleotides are TGTGCCTGGAGTGTGGACAGGGGGGTGTTTGGGGCCAACGTCCTGACTTTC.

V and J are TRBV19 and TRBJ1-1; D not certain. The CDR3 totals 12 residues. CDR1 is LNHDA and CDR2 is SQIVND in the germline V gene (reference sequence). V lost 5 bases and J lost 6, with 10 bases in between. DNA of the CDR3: TGTGCCAGTAGTCTCGGGATGCCTGAAGCTTTCTTT. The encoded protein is CASSLGMPEAFF.

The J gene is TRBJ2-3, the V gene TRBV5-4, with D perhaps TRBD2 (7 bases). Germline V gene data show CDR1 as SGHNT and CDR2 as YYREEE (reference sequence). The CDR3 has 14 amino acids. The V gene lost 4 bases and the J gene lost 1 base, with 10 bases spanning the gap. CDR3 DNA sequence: TGTGCCAGCAGCAGGGGGGGCGGCACAGATACGCAGTATTTT. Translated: CASSRGGGTDTQYF.

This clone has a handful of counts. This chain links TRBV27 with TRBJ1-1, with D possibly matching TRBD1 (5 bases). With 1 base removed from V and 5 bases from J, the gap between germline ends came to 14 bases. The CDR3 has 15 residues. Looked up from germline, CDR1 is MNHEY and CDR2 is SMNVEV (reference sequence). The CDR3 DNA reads TGTGCCAGCAGTTTATACAATACAGGTGAAACTGAAGCTTTCTTT. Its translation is CASSLYNTGETEAFF.